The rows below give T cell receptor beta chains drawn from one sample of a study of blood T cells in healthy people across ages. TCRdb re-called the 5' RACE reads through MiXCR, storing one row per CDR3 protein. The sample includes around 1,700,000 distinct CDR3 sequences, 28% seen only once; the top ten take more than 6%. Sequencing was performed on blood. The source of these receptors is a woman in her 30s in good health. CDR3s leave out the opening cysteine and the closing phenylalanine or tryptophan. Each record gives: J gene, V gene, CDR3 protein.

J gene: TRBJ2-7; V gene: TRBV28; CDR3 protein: ASSRAPGQTYEQY
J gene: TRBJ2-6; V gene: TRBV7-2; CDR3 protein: ASSSPGQGSGASVLT
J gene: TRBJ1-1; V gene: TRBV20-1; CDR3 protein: SARRDNRGGAF
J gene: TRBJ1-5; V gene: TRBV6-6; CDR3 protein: ASSYSTVDQPQH
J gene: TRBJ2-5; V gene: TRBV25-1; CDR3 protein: DSSEAGGLWETQY
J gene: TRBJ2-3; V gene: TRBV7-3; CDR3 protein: ASSCLKLPRWADTQY
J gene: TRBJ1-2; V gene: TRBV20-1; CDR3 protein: SARDSRNYGYT
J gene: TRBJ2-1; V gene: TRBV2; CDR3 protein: ASLGSLVGEQF
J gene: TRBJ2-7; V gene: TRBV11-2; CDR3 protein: ASSLDGDPYEQY
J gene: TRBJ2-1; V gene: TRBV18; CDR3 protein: ASSPPSYNEQF
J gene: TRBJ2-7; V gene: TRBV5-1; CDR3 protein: ASTPGQGAPYEQY
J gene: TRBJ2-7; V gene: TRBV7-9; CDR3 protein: ASRDSGDYEQY
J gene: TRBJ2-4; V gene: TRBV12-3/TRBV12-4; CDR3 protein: ASSPTGLRAKNIQY
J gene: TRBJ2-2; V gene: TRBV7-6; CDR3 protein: ASSSNEGAGELF
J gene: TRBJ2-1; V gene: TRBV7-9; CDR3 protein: ASSLGGGPPSSYNEQF
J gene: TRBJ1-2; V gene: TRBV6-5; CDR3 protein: ASSPEGGDYGYT
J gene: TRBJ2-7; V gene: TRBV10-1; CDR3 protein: ASSESKVGEQY
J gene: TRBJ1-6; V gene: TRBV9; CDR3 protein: ASSVLGDSYNSPLH